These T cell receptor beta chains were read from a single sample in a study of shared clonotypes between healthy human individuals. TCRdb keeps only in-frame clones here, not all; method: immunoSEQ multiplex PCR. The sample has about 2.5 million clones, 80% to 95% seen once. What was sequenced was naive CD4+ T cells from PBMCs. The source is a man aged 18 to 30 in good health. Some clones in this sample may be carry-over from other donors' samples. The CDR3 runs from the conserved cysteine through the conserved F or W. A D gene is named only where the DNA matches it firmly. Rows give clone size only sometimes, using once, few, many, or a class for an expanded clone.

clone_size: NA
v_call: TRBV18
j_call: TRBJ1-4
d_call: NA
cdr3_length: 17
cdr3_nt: TGTGCCAGCTCACCCTTGGCCCCGGGGGGCACTAATGAAAAACTGTTTTTT
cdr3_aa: CASSPLAPGGTNEKLFF

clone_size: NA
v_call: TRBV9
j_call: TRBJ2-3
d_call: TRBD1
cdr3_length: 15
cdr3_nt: TGTGCCAGCAGCGTGCGGACAGGGGCAGGAGATACGCAGTATTTT
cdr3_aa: CASSVRTGAGDTQYF

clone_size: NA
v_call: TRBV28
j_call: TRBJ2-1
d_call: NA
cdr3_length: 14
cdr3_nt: TGTGCCAGCAGTCTGGCTGGAGATTGGCATGAGCAGTTCTTC
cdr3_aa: CASSLAGDWHEQFF

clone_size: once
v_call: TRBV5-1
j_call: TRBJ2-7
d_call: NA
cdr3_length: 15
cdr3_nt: TGCGCCAGCAGCCTAGTGGTGGGGGCTTCCTACGAGCAGTACTTC
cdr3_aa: CASSLVVGASYEQYF

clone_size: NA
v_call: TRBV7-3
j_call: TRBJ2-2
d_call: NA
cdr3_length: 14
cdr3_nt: TGTGCCAGCAGCCCCAGAGGGGACACCGGGGAGCTGTTTTTT
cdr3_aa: CASSPRGDTGELFF

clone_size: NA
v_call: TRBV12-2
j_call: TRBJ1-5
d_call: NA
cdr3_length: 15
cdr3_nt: TGTGCAAGTCGCTTGGAAGGGCGCGGCAATCAGCCCCAGCATTTT
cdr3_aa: CASRLEGRGNQPQHF

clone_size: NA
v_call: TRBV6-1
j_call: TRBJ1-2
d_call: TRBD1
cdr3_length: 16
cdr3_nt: TGTGCCAGCAGAGAAGTTCCGGGACAGAAAAACTATGGCTACACCTTC
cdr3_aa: CASREVPGQKNYGYTF

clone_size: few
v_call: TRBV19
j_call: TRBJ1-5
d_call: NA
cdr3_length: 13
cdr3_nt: TGTGCCAGTAGTTCTAGGGTTAATCAGCCCCAGCATTTT
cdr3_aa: CASSSRVNQPQHF

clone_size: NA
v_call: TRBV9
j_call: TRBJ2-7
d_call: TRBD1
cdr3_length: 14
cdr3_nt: TGTGCCAGCAGCAAAGGGGGCGCGGTATCTATGCAGTACTTC
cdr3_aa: CASSKGGAVSMQYF

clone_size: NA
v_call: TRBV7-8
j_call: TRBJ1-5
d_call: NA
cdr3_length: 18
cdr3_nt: TGTGCCAGCAGCTCCAATAACTCGGGCCTAAGGGGCAATCAGCCCCAGCATTTT
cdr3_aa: CASSSNNSGLRGNQPQHF

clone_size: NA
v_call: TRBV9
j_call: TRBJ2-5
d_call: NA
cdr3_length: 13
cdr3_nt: TGTGCCAGCAGCCACCGTAGCCAAGAGACCCAGTACTTC
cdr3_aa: CASSHRSQETQYF

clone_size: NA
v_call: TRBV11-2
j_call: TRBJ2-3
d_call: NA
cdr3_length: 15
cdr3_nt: TGTGCCAGCAGCCCTTTCAGGTCGCGTGCAGATACGCAGTATTTT
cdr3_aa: CASSPFRSRADTQYF

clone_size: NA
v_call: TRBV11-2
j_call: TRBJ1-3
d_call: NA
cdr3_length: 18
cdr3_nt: TGTGCCAGCAGCTTAGTGGCCTTCGACGGATCCTCTGGAAACACCATATATTTT
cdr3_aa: CASSLVAFDGSSGNTIYF

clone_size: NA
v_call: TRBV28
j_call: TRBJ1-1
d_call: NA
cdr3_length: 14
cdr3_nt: TGTGCCAGCAGTTCCGCTCCCCCTAACACTGAAGCTTTCTTT
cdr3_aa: CASSSAPPNTEAFF

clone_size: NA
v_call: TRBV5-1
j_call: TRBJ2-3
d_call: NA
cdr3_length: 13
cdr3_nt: TGCGTCAGCAGCGACAGACCCGGCGATACGCAGTATTTT
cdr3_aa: CVSSDRPGDTQYF

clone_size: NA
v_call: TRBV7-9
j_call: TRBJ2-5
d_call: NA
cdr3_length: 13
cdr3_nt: TGTGCCAGCAGGGAGGGGGCCAGGGAGACCCAGTACTTC
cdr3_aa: CASREGARETQYF

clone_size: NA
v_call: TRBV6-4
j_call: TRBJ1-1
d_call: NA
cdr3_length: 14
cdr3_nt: TGTGCCAGCAGCCAGGGACAAGGGAACACTGAAGCTTTCTTT
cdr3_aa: CASSQGQGNTEAFF

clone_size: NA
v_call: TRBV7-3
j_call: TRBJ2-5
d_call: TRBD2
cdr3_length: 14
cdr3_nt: TGTGCCAGCAGCTTAATTGGAGGGAGGGATGCCCAGTACTTC
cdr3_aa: CASSLIGGRDAQYF

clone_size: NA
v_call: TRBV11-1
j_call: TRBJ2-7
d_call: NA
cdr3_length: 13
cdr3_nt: TGTGCCAGCAGCCCCAGTGGGGGGCGCGAGCAGTACTTC
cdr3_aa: CASSPSGGREQYF

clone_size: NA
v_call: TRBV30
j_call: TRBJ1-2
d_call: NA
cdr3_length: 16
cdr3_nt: TGTGCCTGGAGTGTGAGTCGGAGTCCCCTAGGGTACGGCTACACCTTC
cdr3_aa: CAWSVSRSPLGYGYTF

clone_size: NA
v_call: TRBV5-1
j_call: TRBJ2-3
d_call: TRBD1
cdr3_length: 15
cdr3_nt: TGCGCCAGCACAGAGGGACAGATCTACACAGATACGCAGTATTTT
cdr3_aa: CASTEGQIYTDTQYF

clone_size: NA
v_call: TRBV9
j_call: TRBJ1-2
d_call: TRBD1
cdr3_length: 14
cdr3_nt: TGTGCCAGCAGCTCAGGGGGGGGCTACTATGGCTACACCTTC
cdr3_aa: CASSSGGGYYGYTF

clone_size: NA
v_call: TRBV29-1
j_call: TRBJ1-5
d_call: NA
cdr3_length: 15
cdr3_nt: TGCAGCGTTGTAATTTCCGGACGGAATAATCAGCCCCAGCATTTT
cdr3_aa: CSVVISGRNNQPQHF

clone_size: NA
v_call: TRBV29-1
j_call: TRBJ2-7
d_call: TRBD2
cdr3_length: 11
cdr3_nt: TGCAGCGCCAGGACTAGTTTTGAGCAGTACTTC
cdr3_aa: CSARTSFEQYF